One and the same sample provided the 18 T cell receptor beta chains below, sequenced in a study of immune evolution from preneoplasia to lung adenocarcinoma (dated by TCRdb to 2020 to 2023). To prepare the library, the immunoSEQ multiplex PCR assay was applied. This immuneACCESS table, as held by TCRdb, lists in-frame sequences with V and J called but not all clones. Of the missing ones, under half trace to an unresolved V gene in checked studies; the others have no known cause. Across this sample there are 14,000 to 15,000 clones, with roughly 80% seen only once. The ten biggest clones cover about 2.7% of the sample. The specimen was FFPE minimally invasive lung adenocarcinoma tissue. Explained via the paper, the cell subset or site label denotes: micro-invasive lung adenocarcinoma (MIA). The receptors originated from a person aged 60-79 years with lung adenocarcinoma.

This rearrangement joins TRBV2 to TRBJ1-2; no firm D call. Looked up from germline, CDR1 is SNHLY and CDR2 is FYNNEI. Trimming took 3 bases from V and 4 from J, leaving 12 bases between them. There are 14 residues in the CDR3. In nucleotides, the CDR3 is TGTGCCAGCAGTGATTTCGGGGATTTCTATGGCTACACCTTC. It encodes CASSDFGDFYGYTF.

A single count supports this clone. The V call is TRBV4-2, the J call TRBJ1-5; D is unclear. Germline CDR1 and CDR2: LGHNA and YNFKEQ. The CDR3 contains 12 residues. Between the trimmed V and J ends, which lost 0 bases and 7 bases, there was a span of 4 bases. This CDR3 is CASSQEGQPQHF. The CDR3 DNA is TGTGCCAGCAGCCAAGAGGGGCAGCCCCAGCATTTT.

V gene TRBV28 combines with J gene TRBJ1-2; 9 bases fit TRBD1. V lost 1 base to trimming and J lost 7 bases; unmatched junction nucleotides: 16. Germline V gene sequence: CDR1 MDHEN, CDR2 SYDVKM. The CDR3 consists of 18 residues. CDR3 region: CASSLFNPYTGGPGGYTF. CDR3 DNA sequence: TGTGCCAGCAGTTTATTCAATCCATATACAGGGGGCCCGGGTGGCTACACCTTC.

The genes are TRBV9 and TRBJ2-2; D unclear. Per the germline V gene, CDR1 is SGDLS and CDR2 is YYNGEE. This CDR3 is built from 15 residues. V dropped 0 bases and J dropped 1 base, with 7 bases sitting between them. In DNA, the CDR3 is TGTGCCAGCAGCGTAGGGCAGAGGAACACCGGGGAGCTGTTTTTT. This gives the protein CASSVGQRNTGELFF.

The rearrangement uses TRBV7-2 and TRBJ2-5, with unresolved D. This CDR3 contains 14 residues. Germline V lookup: CDR1 SGHTA, CDR2 FQGNSA. V was shortened by 1 base and J by 2 bases, with 8 bases between the two germline ends. The CDR3 nucleotides read TGTGCCAGCAGCTTAGTAGTGGAACAAGAGACCCAGTACTTC. Translation gives CASSLVVEQETQYF.

The chain carries TRBV7-9 and TRBJ2-7; TRBD2 is a possible D gene (6 bases). Per germline, CDR1 SEHNR and CDR2 FQNEAQ (reference sequence). The germline V and J ends were trimmed by 7 bases and 5 bases, with 9 bases remaining between them. The CDR3 covers 11 residues. The chain's CDR3 is CASTGGHEQYF. DNA for the CDR3: TGTGCCAGCACCGGGGGTCACGAGCAGTACTTC. Full variable domain (rest looked up from reference TRBV7-9 and TRBJ2-7): DTGVSQNPRHKITKRGQNVTFRCDPISEHNRLYWYRQTLGQGPEFLTYFQNEAQLEKSRLLSDRFSAERPKGSFSTLEIQRTEQGDSAMYLCASTGGHEQYFGPGTRLTVT.

V is TRBV7-8 and J is TRBJ2-2, with TRBD2 matching 11 bases. Germline values: CDR1 SGHVS, CDR2 FQNEAQ. The CDR3 length is 16 residues. J was trimmed by 2 bases and V by 5 bases; bases with no gene match: 4. CDR3 sequence (DNA): TGTGCCAGCAGCCGACTAGCGGGGATTAACACCGGGGAGCTGTTTTTT. This sequence encodes CASSRLAGINTGELFF.

The rearrangement joins TRBV5-4 to TRBJ1-1; D is unresolved. Germline V CDR1 and CDR2: SGHNT, YYREEE (reference sequence). CDR3 length: 13 amino acids. V was cut by 4 bases and J by 8 bases, with 15 bases left in between. The CDR3 reads CASSAQGGEEAFF. The CDR3 DNA reads TGTGCCAGCAGCGCACAAGGCGGCGAAGAAGCTTTCTTT. Together with reference TRBV5-4 and TRBJ1-1, the CDR3 gives the full variable domain: ETGVTQSPTHLIKTRGQQVTLRCSSQSGHNTVSWYQQALGQGPQFIFQYYREEENGRGNFPPRFSGLQFPNYSSELNVNALELDDSALYLCASSAQGGEEAFFGQGTRLTVV.

This chain links TRBV19 with TRBJ2-7; 10 bases map to TRBD1. This CDR3 comprises 14 residues. Per germline, CDR1 LNHDA and CDR2 SQIVND (reference sequence). V was pared by 8 bases and J by 2 bases, with 6 bases of the junction left unmatched. The CDR3: CASQSGTGAYEQYF. CDR3 DNA: TGTGCCAGTCAAAGCGGGACAGGGGCCTACGAGCAGTACTTC.

V usage is TRBV14 and J usage is TRBJ2-2; the D gene is possibly TRBD1 (6 bases). Germline V CDR1 and CDR2: SGHDN, FVKESK. Trimming removed 4 bases from V and 3 bases from J, with 15 bases in between. The CDR3 is made up of 16 amino acids. The CDR3 region is CASSPTGSRHTGELFF. In nucleotides, the CDR3 is TGTGCCAGCAGCCCTACAGGGAGTCGGCACACCGGGGAGCTGTTTTTT.

The V call is TRBV29-1, the J call TRBJ2-7; a possible D gene is TRBD2 (5 bases). The CDR3 consists of 14 residues. Trimming removed 5 bases at V and 2 bases at J, with 16 bases between. In germline, CDR1 is SQVTM, CDR2 ANQGSEA. Here the CDR3 DNA reads TGCAGCGTTCTCGCGGTAGAGGGCCCCTACGAGCAGTACTTC. Protein product: CSVLAVEGPYEQYF.

The chain couples TRBV6-1 to TRBJ2-5; D remains ambiguous. The CDR3 contains 15 residues. The germline V and J ends were trimmed by 2 bases and 5 bases, with 15 bases remaining between them. The germline V gene encodes CDR1 MNHNS and CDR2 SASEGT. DNA for the CDR3: TGTGCCAGCAGTGAAACCCGCCCCTTGGGGGAGACCCAGTACTTC. Its translation is CASSETRPLGETQYF.

The CDR3 region is CASSSQSGTEIEETQYF. CDR3 DNA sequence: TGTGCCAGCAGCTCCCAGTCAGGGACAGAGATTGAAGAGACCCAGTACTTC. The chain couples TRBV21-1 to TRBJ2-5; the table's D call, TRBD1, was not checked against the DNA. TRBV21-1 is a known pseudogene. The CDR3 length is 17 residues.

The V and J genes are TRBV7-2 and TRBJ1-3; TRBD1 matches at 11 bases. This CDR3 is 15 amino acids long. V lost 5 bases, J lost 4 bases, and 4 bases stayed unmatched. CDR1 is SGHTA and CDR2 is FQGNSA in the germline V gene. The CDR3 here is CASSLGTGGGNTIYF. The CDR3 DNA follows: TGTGCCAGCAGCCTCGGGACAGGGGGAGGAAACACCATATATTTT.

In the case of this clone: One end of the junction is discordant with germline, which a read error may explain. This chain uses TRBV29-1 with TRBJ1-4; D remains ambiguous. This CDR3 contains 14 residues. Germline CDR1 is SQVTM and CDR2 is ANQGSEA. The CDR3 reads CSVEGGRDDEKLFF. The CDR3 DNA reads TGCAGCGTCGAAGGAGGACGGGATGATGAAAAACTGTTTTTT.

The chain has TRBV6-5 and TRBJ2-7; a possible D gene is TRBD1 (5 bases). CDR3 length equals 12 residues. From germline, CDR1 is MNHEY and CDR2 SVGAGI. V lost 2 bases and J lost 5, with 7 bases in between. The CDR3 sequence is CASSYARDEQYF. CDR3 in DNA: TGTGCCAGCAGTTACGCCAGGGACGAGCAGTACTTC.

The rearrangement links TRBV5-4 to TRBJ2-7; 11 bases align to TRBD2. The CDR3 runs 16 residues. V shed 3 bases and J 2 bases; nucleotides not matched to a gene: 7. The germline V gene encodes CDR1 SGHNT and CDR2 YYREEE (reference sequence). In DNA, the CDR3 is TGTGCCAGCAGCTCCGGGACTAGCGGTTTACCCTACGAGCAGTACTTC. It codes for CASSSGTSGLPYEQYF. Filled out from reference TRBV5-4 and TRBJ2-7, the complete variable domain reads ETGVTQSPTHLIKTRGQQVTLRCSSQSGHNTVSWYQQALGQGPQFIFQYYREEENGRGNFPPRFSGLQFPNYSSELNVNALELDDSALYLCASSSGTSGLPYEQYFGPGTRLTVT.

The CDR3 bases are TGTGCCAGCAGCCAAGACAGGGGGCGCGGGGAGCAGTACTTC. Protein sequence: CASSQDRGRGEQYF. V is TRBV4-2 and J is TRBJ2-7, with 8 bases aligning to TRBD1. J lost 7 bases, V lost 0 bases, and 5 bases had no gene match. In germline, CDR1 is LGHNA, CDR2 YNFKEQ. The CDR3 is 14 amino acids.